This T cell receptor beta chain was observed in a study of radiotherapy plus CTLA-4 blockade in lung cancer. Study as a whole: Objective responses were documented in around 19% of patients, with disease control in roughly 34%.

This CDR3 contains 15 residues. Germline V gives CDR1 SEHNR, CDR2 FQNEAQ (reference sequence). The V end was cut by 1 base, the J end by 0 bases, with 9 bases between. Here immunoSEQ multiplex PCR was the method, and the copy in TCRdb shows in-frame clones only, minus some. The sample shows about 59,000 clones, 65% to 80% of them seen only once. People whose metastatic non-small-cell lung cancer was chemo-refractory got focal radiation along with CTLA-4 blockade by ipilimumab. Whole-study results and caveats: TCR clones originating in tumors grew in number in blood after radiotherapy plus ipilimumab. According to reports, early shifts in blood T cell clones, alongside interferon-beta, forecast response most accurately.

Notes on this clone: Antigen unknown.

The sample here was peripheral blood, taken from a patient treated with radiotherapy plus ipilimumab. The chain is built from TRBV7-9 and TRBJ1-2; D is unresolved. This receptor was taken from a human donor with non-small cell lung cancer whose response to radiotherapy plus ipilimumab could not be evaluated. The CDR3: CASSLVAPTNYGYTF. In DNA form, the CDR3 reads TGTGCCAGCAGCTTAGTAGCTCCGACTAACTATGGCTACACCTTC.